This T cell receptor beta chain was documented in a study of PD-1 blockade in classical Hodgkin lymphoma. All patients relapsed after autologous stem cell transplantation, and brentuximab vedotin exposure varied. V was trimmed by 7 bases and J by 4 bases, leaving 15 bases between them. Germline V gives CDR1 MDHEN, CDR2 SYDVKM. The CDR3 has 14 residues. TCRdb's table, derived via immunoSEQ multiplex PCR, lists solely in-frame clones and lacks some. This table has roughly 96,000 clones, roughly 89% appearing once. The rearrangement links TRBV28 to TRBJ2-3; D unresolved. The source is a human donor with classical Hodgkin lymphoma. The starting material was peripheral blood mononuclear cells (PBMCs), obtained before the second cycle of nivolumab. CDR3 sequence reads: CASTPMGAADTQYF. The CDR3 coding sequence is TGTGCCAGCACTCCGATGGGCGCCGCAGATACGCAGTATTTT. Complete variable domain (other parts from reference TRBV28 and TRBJ2-3): DVKVTQSSRYLVKRTGEKVFLECVQDMDHENMFWYRQDPGLGLRLIYFSYDVKMKEKGDIPEGYSVSREKKERFSLILESASTNQTSMYLCASTPMGAADTQYFGPGTRLTVL.